Shown below are 24 T cell receptor beta chains from a single sample sequenced in a study of neurological immune-mediated disorders. Time point specified: longitudinal time-point 1 (baseline). TCRdb fed the 5' RACE reads into MiXCR, producing one record per CDR3 protein. The sample contains tens of thousands of distinct CDR3 sequences, over 8.5% of which appear only once. The sequencing sample was made of PBMCs. The receptors originated from a male donor with HTLV-1-associated myelopathy (HAM/TSP).

This clonotype was picked up many times. The chain is built from TRBV11-2 and TRBJ1-2; D gene ambiguous. The CDR3 sequence is 16 residues long. Germline V gene sequence: CDR1 SGHAT, CDR2 FQNNGV. V dropped 0 bases and J dropped 5 bases, with 16 bases sitting between them. The CDR3 loop reads CASSLDSFLLDYGYTF. CDR3 in DNA: TGTGCCAGCAGCTTAGACAGTTTTCTGCTAGATTATGGCTACACCTTC. Supplemented by reference TRBV11-2 and TRBJ1-2, the full variable domain reads EAGVAQSPRYKIIEKRQSVAFWCNPISGHATLYWYQQILGQGPKLLIQFQNNGVVDDSQLPKDRFSAERLKGVDSTLKIQPAKLEDSAVYLCASSLDSFLLDYGYTFGSGTRLTVV.

This clonotype occurred once. One end of the junction fails to match germline, which may point to a read error. V usage is TRBV18 and J usage is TRBJ2-3; 8 nucleotides match TRBD1. The germline V gene has CDR1 KGHSH and CDR2 LQKENI. This CDR3 comprises 14 residues. The CDR3 DNA follows: TGTGTCAGCTCACCGGACAGGGCCCGCGATACGCGGTATTTT. Translating gives CVSSPDRARDTRYF.

This clonotype occurred many times. The CDR3 nucleotides are TGTGCCAGCAGCCTTGGGAGGGCAGATACGCAGTATTTT. This sequence encodes CASSLGRADTQYF. This chain joins TRBV7-3 and TRBJ2-3; TRBD2 agrees at 7 bases. The CDR3 consists of 13 residues. Germline CDR1 and CDR2: SGHTA and FQGTGA. V shed 5 bases and J 4 bases; nucleotides not matched to a gene: 3.

This sequence joins TRBV12-3 or TRBV12-4 and TRBJ2-3; 9 nucleotides match TRBD2. V lost 1 base, J lost 1 base, and 3 bases stayed unmatched. The CDR3 extends over 16 amino acids. The CDR3 nucleotides read TGTGCCAGCAGTTTAGGTTCTAGCGGGGGCACAGATACGCAGTATTTT. Translated, it gives CASSLGSSGGTDTQYF.

In this sample, this clonotype turned up many times. This chain uses TRBV6-2 or TRBV6-3 with TRBJ2-2; 8 bases map to TRBD1. The CDR3 totals 16 residues. The germline V gene encodes CDR1 MNHEY and CDR2 SVGEGT. J lost 4 bases, V lost 7 bases, and 11 bases had no gene match. The CDR3: CASIQVTGVITGELFF. In nucleotides, the CDR3 is TGTGCCAGCATTCAGGTGACAGGGGTTATCACCGGGGAGCTGTTTTTT.

This clonotype appeared many times. This rearrangement joins TRBV7-2 to TRBJ1-5; no definite D call. Trimming removed 5 bases from V and 0 bases from J, with 11 bases in between. This CDR3 has 15 amino acids. Germline CDR1 reads SGHTA; CDR2 reads FQGNSA. This chain's CDR3 is CASSTRPYSNQPQHF. CDR3 sequence (DNA): TGTGCCAGCAGCACCCGCCCCTATAGCAATCAGCCCCAGCATTTT.

Points on this clonotype: This may stem from a read error, because a much larger clone lies one nucleotide away. This likely comes from a read error, as the CDR3 has no conserved phenylalanine or tryptophan at its end. J is TRBJ1-4 and V is TRBV10-3, with a possible D match to TRBD1 (5 bases). Trimming removed 3 bases at V and 7 bases at J, with 9 bases between. Germline V CDR1 and CDR2: ENHRY, SYGVKD. CDR3 length: 13 amino acids. CDR3: CAISDGGTEKLFL. CDR3 bases: TGTGCCATCAGTGATGGGGGGACTGAAAAACTGTTTCTT.

There are many counts of this clonotype. The chain uses TRBV7-9 and TRBJ1-6, with 9 bases aligning to TRBD1. The CDR3 covers 15 residues. Losses at the gene ends were 5 bases for V and 6 bases for J; bases not matched to a gene: 5. The germline CDR1 and CDR2 sequences are SEHNR and FQNEAQ (reference sequence). The CDR3 DNA follows: TGTGCCAGCAGCACACAGGGGGCGCGTAATTCACCCCTCCACTTT. This gives the protein CASSTQGARNSPLHF.

This clonotype has at least ten counts. V and J are TRBV5-1 and TRBJ2-1, with D unresolved. The CDR3 runs 13 residues. V gave up 0 bases and J gave up 5 bases, with 6 bases separating them. Germline lookup yields CDR1 SGHRS and CDR2 YFSETQ. The CDR3 here is CASSLGLNNEQFF. CDR3 bases: TGCGCCAGCAGCTTGGGCCTTAACAATGAGCAGTTCTTC.

This clonotype was picked up many times. The V and J genes are TRBV6-2 or TRBV6-3 and TRBJ2-5; weak D call: TRBD2 (5 bases). Trimming removed 8 bases from V and 5 bases from J, with 12 bases in between. Germline lookup yields CDR1 MNHEY and CDR2 SVGEGT. The CDR3 loop spans 12 amino acids. The CDR3 here is CASSTGFETQYF. CDR3 sequence (DNA): TGTGCCAGCTCGACGGGATTTGAGACCCAGTACTTC.

There are many counts of this clonotype. This chain connects TRBV5-5 to TRBJ1-6; D unresolved. Between the trimmed V and J ends, which lost 1 base and 6 bases, there was a span of 11 bases. Germline CDR1 is SGHKS and CDR2 is YYEKEE (reference sequence). The CDR3 loop spans 15 amino acids. The CDR3 DNA reads TGTGCCAGCAGCTTGATCGGGTTGGGTAATTCACCCCTCCACTTT. This translates into CASSLIGLGNSPLHF.

This clonotype was counted many times. The chain links TRBV6-5 to TRBJ2-5; tentatively, D is TRBD1 (7 bases). Trimming took 2 bases from V and 2 from J, leaving 15 bases between them. Germline-derived CDR1 and CDR2 are MNHEY and SVGAGI. The CDR3 is made up of 16 amino acids. CDR3 protein: CASSYGGTVPQETQYF. The CDR3 DNA follows: TGTGCCAGCAGTTACGGGGGGACAGTTCCTCAAGAGACCCAGTACTTC.

This clonotype was counted ten times or more. The chain combines TRBV6-2 or TRBV6-3 with TRBJ2-2; maybe TRBD1 (6 bases). The CDR3 runs 15 residues. CDR1 and CDR2 (germline): MNHEY, SVGEGT. Trimming left V 7 bases short and J 4 bases short, with 16 bases between. CDR3 sequence reads: CASTITQGSTGELFF. CDR3 bases: TGTGCCAGCACCATTACACAGGGCAGCACCGGGGAGCTGTTTTTT.

This clonotype was found many times. This chain uses TRBV20-1 with TRBJ2-2; TRBD1 agrees at 8 bases. Germline V lookup: CDR1 DFQATT, CDR2 SNEGSKA (reference sequence). V lost 6 bases to trimming and J lost 4 bases; unmatched junction nucleotides: 10. CDR3 length equals 15 residues. In nucleotides, the CDR3 is TGCAGTGCACAACGGACAGGGATTGCCACCGGGGAGCTGTTTTTT. This encodes CSAQRTGIATGELFF.

In this sample, this clonotype turned up many times. The chain links TRBV12-3 or TRBV12-4 to TRBJ2-1; possible D gene TRBD2, 5 bases. V was pared by 5 bases and J by 6 bases, with 14 bases between. The CDR3 has 14 residues. The CDR3 DNA sequence: TGTGCCAGCAGTCCTCCCTGGGGAGTCAATGAGCAGTTCTTC. Its translation: CASSPPWGVNEQFF.

This clonotype was detected ten times or more. V gene TRBV2 combines with J gene TRBJ2-7; D could derive from TRBD1 or TRBD2 (6 bases each). Germline V CDR1 and CDR2: SNHLY, FYNNEI. V shed 7 bases and J shed 0 bases, with 16 bases lying between them. The CDR3 has 15 amino acids. CDR3 sequence reads: CASTWGALSSYEQYF. In nucleotides, the CDR3 is TGTGCCAGCACCTGGGGGGCCCTAAGCTCCTACGAGCAGTACTTC.

The sample holds many counts of this clonotype. CDR3 sequence (DNA): TGTGCCAGCAGCTATGACCGGGTCTTGGAGACCCAGTACTTC. Amino acid sequence: CASSYDRVLETQYF. The rearrangement joins TRBV7-2 to TRBJ2-5; D gene uncertain. The V end lost 4 bases, the J end lost 5 bases, and 14 bases lay between the germline ends. Germline V gene data show CDR1 as SGHTA and CDR2 as FQGNSA. CDR3 length equals 14 residues.

This clonotype appeared many times. The V call is TRBV20-1, the J call TRBJ2-3; 7 positions match TRBD1. The ends lost 5 bases at V and 0 bases at J; junction bases unmatched: 11. Germline lookup yields CDR1 DFQATT and CDR2 SNEGSKA (reference sequence). This CDR3 region has 16 residues. The CDR3 protein is CSAGNPGGPSTDTQYF. In DNA, the CDR3 is TGCAGTGCTGGTAACCCAGGGGGACCTAGCACAGATACGCAGTATTTT.

This clonotype has ten or more counts. The chain uses TRBV5-1 and TRBJ2-7, with 9 bases identical to TRBD1. The V segment lost 4 bases and the J segment 7 bases; nucleotides outside the gene matches: 12. Germline assignment: CDR1 SGHRS and CDR2 YFSETQ. The CDR3 is 15 residues long. CDR3 coding DNA: TGCGCCAGCAGCGTAGGGACAGGGAGGCTACGGGAGCAGTACTTC. As protein: CASSVGTGRLREQYF.

This clonotype was observed at least ten times. The chain uses TRBV10-3 and TRBJ2-1; TRBD2 aligns across 9 bases. Unmatched junction bases numbered 11, after V lost 6 bases and J lost 5 bases. Germline V lookup: CDR1 ENHRY, CDR2 SYGVKD. This CDR3 has 16 residues. DNA of the CDR3: TGTGCCATCAGACCACTGACTAGCGGCGCCGACAATGAGCAGTTCTTC. Its protein is CAIRPLTSGADNEQFF.

Ten or more counts support this clonotype. CDR3 nucleotides: TGTGCCAGCTCACCACGGGGGAGTCCTGGTTACATTCAGTACTTC. As protein: CASSPRGSPGYIQYF. V is TRBV18 and J is TRBJ2-4; either TRBD1 or TRBD2 may supply D (5 bases each). The CDR3 covers 15 residues. Trimming stripped 1 base from V and 8 bases from J, with 15 bases between. Per the germline V gene, CDR1 is KGHSH and CDR2 is LQKENI.

This clonotype was seen at least ten times. The V gene is TRBV28, the J gene TRBJ1-6, with D hard to call. V was cut by 5 bases and J by 16 bases, with 18 bases left in between. CDR1 is MDHEN and CDR2 is SYDVKM in the germline V gene. This CDR3 spans 13 amino acids. CDR3 amino acids: CASSIPTPSGLHF. The CDR3 nucleotides read TGTGCCAGCAGTATACCGACCCCGTCCGGGCTCCACTTT.

This clonotype was found once. Relative to the germline gene, one junction end is altered; a read error may explain this. The chain couples TRBV5-6 to TRBJ2-1; TRBD1 or TRBD2 may be the D gene (5 bases each). Germline lookup yields CDR1 SGHDT and CDR2 YYEEEE. This CDR3 region has 16 residues. In nucleotides, the CDR3 is TGTGCCAGCAGCCCCCGGGGCCTAAGCTCTTACAATGTGCAGTTCTTC. Residues: CASSPRGLSSYNVQFF.

This clonotype has more than one count but fewer than ten. This chain links TRBV20-1 with TRBJ2-7, with D perhaps being TRBD1 or TRBD2 (5 bases each). The CDR3 length is 13 residues. Germline V CDR1 and CDR2: DFQATT, SNEGSKA (reference sequence). V was trimmed by 4 bases and J by 1 base, leaving 11 bases between them. The CDR3 DNA reads TGCAGTGCTAACTGGGACCCTTCCTACGAGCAGTACTTC. It yields the protein CSANWDPSYEQYF.